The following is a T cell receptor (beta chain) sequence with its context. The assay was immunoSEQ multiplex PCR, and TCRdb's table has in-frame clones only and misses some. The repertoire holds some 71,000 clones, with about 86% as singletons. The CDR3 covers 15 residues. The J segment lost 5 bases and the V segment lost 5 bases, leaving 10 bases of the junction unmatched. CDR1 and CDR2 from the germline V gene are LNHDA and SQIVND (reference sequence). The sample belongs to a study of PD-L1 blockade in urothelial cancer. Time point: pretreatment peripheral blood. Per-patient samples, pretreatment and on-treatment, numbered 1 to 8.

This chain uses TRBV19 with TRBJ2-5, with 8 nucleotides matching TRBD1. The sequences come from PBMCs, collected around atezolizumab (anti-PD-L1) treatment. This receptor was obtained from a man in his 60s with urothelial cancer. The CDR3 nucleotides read TGTGCCAGTAGTCTATCGGGACAGGTCCTGGAGACCCAGTACTTC. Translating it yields CASSLSGQVLETQYF.